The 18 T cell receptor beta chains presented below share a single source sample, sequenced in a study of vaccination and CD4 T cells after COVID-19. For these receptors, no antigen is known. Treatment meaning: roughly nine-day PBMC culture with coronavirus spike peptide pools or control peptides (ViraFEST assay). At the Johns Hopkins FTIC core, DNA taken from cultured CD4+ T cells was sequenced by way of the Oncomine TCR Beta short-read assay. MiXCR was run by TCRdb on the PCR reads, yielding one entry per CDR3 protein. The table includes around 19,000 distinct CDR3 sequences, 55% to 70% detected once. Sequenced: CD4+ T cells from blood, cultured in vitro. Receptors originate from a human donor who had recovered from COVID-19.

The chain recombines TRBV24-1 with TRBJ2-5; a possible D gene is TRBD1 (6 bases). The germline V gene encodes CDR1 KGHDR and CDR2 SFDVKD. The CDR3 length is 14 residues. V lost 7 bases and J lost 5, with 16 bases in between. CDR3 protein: CATRGTGTGETQYF. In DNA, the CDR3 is TGTGCCACCAGGGGGACGGGAACAGGGGAGACCCAGTACTTC.

The CDR3 DNA is TGTGCCAGCAGGAAATGGGGGGAGAAATCCTACAATGAGCAGTTCTTC. Protein product: CASRKWGEKSYNEQFF. This chain joins TRBV11-2 and TRBJ2-1, with D tentatively TRBD2 (6 bases). The germline V and J ends were trimmed by 6 bases and 1 base, with 16 bases remaining between them. Germline V lookup: CDR1 SGHAT, CDR2 FQNNGV. The CDR3 is made up of 16 amino acids.

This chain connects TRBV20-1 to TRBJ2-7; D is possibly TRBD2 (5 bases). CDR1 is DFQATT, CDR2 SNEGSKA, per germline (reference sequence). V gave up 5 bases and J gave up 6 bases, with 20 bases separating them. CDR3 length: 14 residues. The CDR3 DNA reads TGCAGTGCTCTCAAAGGACTTCTGAATACCGAGCAGTACTTC. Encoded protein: CSALKGLLNTEQYF.

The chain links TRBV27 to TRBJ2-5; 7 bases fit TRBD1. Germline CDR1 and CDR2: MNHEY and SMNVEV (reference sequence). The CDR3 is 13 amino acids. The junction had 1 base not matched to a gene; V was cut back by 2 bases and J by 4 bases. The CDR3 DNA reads TGTGCCAGCAGTTTAAGGGGGCCAGAGACCCAGTACTTC. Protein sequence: CASSLRGPETQYF.

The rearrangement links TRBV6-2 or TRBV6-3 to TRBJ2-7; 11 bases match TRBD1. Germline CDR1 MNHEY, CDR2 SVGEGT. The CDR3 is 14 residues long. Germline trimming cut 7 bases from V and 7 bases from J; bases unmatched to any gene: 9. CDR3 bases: TGTGCCAGCAAAAGGACGGGACAGGGGGGAGAGCAGTACTTC. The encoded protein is CASKRTGQGGEQYF.

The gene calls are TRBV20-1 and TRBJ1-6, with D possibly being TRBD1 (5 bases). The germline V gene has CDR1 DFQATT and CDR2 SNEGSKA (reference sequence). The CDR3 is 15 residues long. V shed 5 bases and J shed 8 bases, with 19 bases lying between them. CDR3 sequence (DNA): TGCAGTGCTTCGCTCCGCCGGGACTGGGATTCACCCCTCCACTTT. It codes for CSASLRRDWDSPLHF.

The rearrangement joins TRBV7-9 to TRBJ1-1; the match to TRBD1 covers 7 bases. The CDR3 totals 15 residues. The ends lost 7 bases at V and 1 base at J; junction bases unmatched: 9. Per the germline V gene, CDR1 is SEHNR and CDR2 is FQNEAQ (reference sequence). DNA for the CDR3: TGTGCCAGCACCCCCTGGGACAGTAAGAACACTGAAGCTTTCTTT. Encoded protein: CASTPWDSKNTEAFF. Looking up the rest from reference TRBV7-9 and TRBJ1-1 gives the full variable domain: DTGVSQNPRHKITKRGQNVTFRCDPISEHNRLYWYRQTLGQGPEFLTYFQNEAQLEKSRLLSDRFSAERPKGSFSTLEIQRTEQGDSAMYLCASTPWDSKNTEAFFGQGTRLTVV.

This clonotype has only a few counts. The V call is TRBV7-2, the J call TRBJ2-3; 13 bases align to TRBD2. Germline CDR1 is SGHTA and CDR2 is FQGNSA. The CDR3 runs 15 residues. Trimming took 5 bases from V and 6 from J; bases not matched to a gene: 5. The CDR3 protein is CASSPPLAGGDTQYF. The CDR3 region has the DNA TGTGCCAGCAGCCCCCCACTAGCGGGAGGGGATACGCAGTATTTT.

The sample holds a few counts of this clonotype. The CDR3: CSASPSGSIGNEQFF. CDR3 coding DNA: TGCAGTGCTTCTCCGAGCGGGAGTATCGGCAATGAGCAGTTCTTC. The gene calls are TRBV20-1 and TRBJ2-1, with 8 bases aligning to TRBD2. This CDR3 is built from 15 residues. V trimming: 5 bases; J trimming: 6 bases; junction bases outside the gene matches: 12. Per germline, CDR1 DFQATT and CDR2 SNEGSKA (reference sequence).

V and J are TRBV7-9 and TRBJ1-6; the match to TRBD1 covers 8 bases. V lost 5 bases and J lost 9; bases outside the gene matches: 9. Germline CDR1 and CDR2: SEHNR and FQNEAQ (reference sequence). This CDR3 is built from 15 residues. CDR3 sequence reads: CASSPDRVRGSPLHF. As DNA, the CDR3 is TGTGCCAGCAGCCCGGACAGGGTACGTGGTTCACCCCTCCACTTT.

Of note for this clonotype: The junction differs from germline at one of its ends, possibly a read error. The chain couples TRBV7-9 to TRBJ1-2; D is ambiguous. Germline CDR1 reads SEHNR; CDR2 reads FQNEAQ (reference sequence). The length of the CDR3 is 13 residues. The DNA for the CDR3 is TGCGCCAGCAGTCTAGATGCTAACTATGGCTACACCTTC. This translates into CASSLDANYGYTF.

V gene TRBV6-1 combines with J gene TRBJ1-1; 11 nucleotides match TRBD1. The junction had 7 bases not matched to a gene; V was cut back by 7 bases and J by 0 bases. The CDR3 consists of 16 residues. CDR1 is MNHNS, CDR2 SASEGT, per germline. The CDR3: CASIPGQGALNTEAFF. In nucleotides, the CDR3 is TGTGCCAGCATCCCCGGACAGGGGGCATTGAACACTGAAGCTTTCTTT.

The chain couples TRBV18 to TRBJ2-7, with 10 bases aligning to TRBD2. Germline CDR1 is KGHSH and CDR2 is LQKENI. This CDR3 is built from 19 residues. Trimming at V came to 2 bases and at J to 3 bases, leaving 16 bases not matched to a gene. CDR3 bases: TGTGCCAGCTCACCAAGGGGGGCAATCCTAGCGGGAGATGTCTACGAGCAGTACTTC. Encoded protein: CASSPRGAILAGDVYEQYF.

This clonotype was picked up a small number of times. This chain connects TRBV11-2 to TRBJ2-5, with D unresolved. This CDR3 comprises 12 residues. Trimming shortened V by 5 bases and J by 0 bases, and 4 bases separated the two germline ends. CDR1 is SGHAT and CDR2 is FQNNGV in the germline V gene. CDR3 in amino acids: CASSPYQETQYF. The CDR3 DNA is TGTGCCAGCAGCCCCTACCAAGAGACCCAGTACTTC.

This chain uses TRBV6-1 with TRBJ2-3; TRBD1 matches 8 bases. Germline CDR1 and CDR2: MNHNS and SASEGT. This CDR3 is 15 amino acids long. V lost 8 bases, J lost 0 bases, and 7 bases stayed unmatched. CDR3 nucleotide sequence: TGTGCCAGCGGCCGACAGGGGATGAGCACAGATACGCAGTATTTT. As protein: CASGRQGMSTDTQYF.

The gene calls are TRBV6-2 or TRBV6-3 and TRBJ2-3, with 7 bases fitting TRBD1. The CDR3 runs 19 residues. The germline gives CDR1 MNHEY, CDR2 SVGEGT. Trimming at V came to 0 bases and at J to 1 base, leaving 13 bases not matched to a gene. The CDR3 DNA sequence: TGTGCCAGCAGTTACTCGACCACCGGGACAGATTTACGCACAGATACGCAGTATTTT. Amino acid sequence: CASSYSTTGTDLRTDTQYF.

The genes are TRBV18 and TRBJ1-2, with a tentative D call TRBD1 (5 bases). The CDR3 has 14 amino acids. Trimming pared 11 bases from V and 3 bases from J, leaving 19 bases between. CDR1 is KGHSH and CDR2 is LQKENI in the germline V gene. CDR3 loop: CAGSKQEVDYGYTF. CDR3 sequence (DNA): TGTGCCGGATCCAAACAGGAGGTGGACTATGGCTACACCTTC.

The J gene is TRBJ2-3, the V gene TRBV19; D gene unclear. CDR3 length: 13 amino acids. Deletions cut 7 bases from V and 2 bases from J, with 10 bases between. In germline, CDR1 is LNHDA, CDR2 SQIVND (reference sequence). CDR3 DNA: TGTGCCAGTAAAGCCTTACACACAGATACGCAGTATTTT. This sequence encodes CASKALHTDTQYF.